The subject of this entry is one TCR beta chain. This sample stems from a study of shared clonotypes between healthy human individuals. Produced via immunoSEQ multiplex PCR; TCRdb's table is partial and in-frame only. Of 850,000 to 1,200,000 clones listed, about 70% were seen once; the top ten hold roughly 1.5%. The clonotype originates from a man between 18 and 29 years old in good health. The material sequenced was memory CD4+ T cells sorted from blood. Subset denoted: CD45RA-negative fraction.

For the CDR3, the DNA is TGTGCCATCAGTGCCGGACAGTTTAATGAAAAACTGTTTTTT. Its protein is CAISAGQFNEKLFF. This sequence joins TRBV10-3 and TRBJ1-4; a possible D gene is TRBD1 (6 bases). Trimming pared 4 bases from V and 4 bases from J, leaving 10 bases between. CDR1 and CDR2 (germline): ENHRY, SYGVKD. The CDR3 is made up of 14 amino acids.